Listed below are T cell receptor beta chains from one sample, sequenced in a study of regulatory T cells in long-lasting Graves disease. TCRdb recomputed calls from the multiplex PCR reads with MiXCR, one row per CDR3 protein. The data show a few hundred thousand distinct CDR3 sequences, about 15% seen once. A further study also used this sample, focusing on T cells in Graves' hyperthyroidism and ophthalmopathy.

The sequenced sample was peripheral blood mononuclear cells (PBMCs), obtained at new diagnosis, from a patient treated with antithyroid drugs. All receptors derive from a young woman with Graves disease. CDR3s include the opening cysteine and the closing phenylalanine or tryptophan. Each record gives: CDR3 DNA, CDR3 protein, J gene, V gene, clone size, D gene. The D gene is left open where the match is weak. Size is omitted from some rows. Given values are once, few, many or a class for expanded clones.

CDR3 DNA: TGTGCCAGCAGCTTAGCCGGGGAATTGGGCGGGGAGCTGTTTTTT
CDR3 protein: CASSLAGELGGELFF
J gene: TRBJ2-2
V gene: TRBV7-3
clone size: .
D gene: .

CDR3 DNA: TGTGCCAGCAGTCGCATCCCCCAGGGCTACGAGCAGTACTTC
CDR3 protein: CASSRIPQGYEQYF
J gene: TRBJ2-7
V gene: TRBV28
clone size: .
D gene: .

CDR3 DNA: TGTGCCAGCAGTGAACTGACTAGCGGGAGAGGTAATGAGCAGTTCTTC
CDR3 protein: CASSELTSGRGNEQFF
J gene: TRBJ2-1
V gene: TRBV13
clone size: many
D gene: TRBD2

CDR3 DNA: TGTGCCAGCAGCCCCTACCGAGAGACCCAGTACTTC
CDR3 protein: CASSPYRETQYF
J gene: TRBJ2-5
V gene: TRBV7-6
clone size: .
D gene: .

CDR3 DNA: TGTGCCAGCAGACTAGCGGGAGGCTACACCGGGGAGCTGTTTTTT
CDR3 protein: CASRLAGGYTGELFF
J gene: TRBJ2-2
V gene: TRBV12-3/TRBV12-4
clone size: many
D gene: TRBD2

CDR3 DNA: TGCGCCAGCAGCCAGTCGGACAGGGGGTCGAATGAGCAGTTCTTC
CDR3 protein: CASSQSDRGSNEQFF
J gene: TRBJ2-1
V gene: TRBV4-3
clone size: .
D gene: TRBD1

CDR3 DNA: TGTGCCAGCAGCCCTAACGTCCCGGGACTAGCGGGAGGTTCACAATTTAAAACCTACGAGCAGTACTTC
CDR3 protein: CASSPNVPGLAGGSQFKTYEQYF
J gene: TRBJ2-7
V gene: TRBV7-9
clone size: few
D gene: TRBD2

CDR3 DNA: TGCAGTGCTAGAGATCCCGGGGCCTACAAGGAGCAGTTCTTC
CDR3 protein: CSARDPGAYKEQFF
J gene: TRBJ2-1
V gene: TRBV20-1
clone size: .
D gene: .

CDR3 DNA: TGTGCCAGCAGTTTAGTCGGCCTATCGAACACCGGGGAGCTGTTTTTT
CDR3 protein: CASSLVGLSNTGELFF
J gene: TRBJ2-2
V gene: TRBV28
clone size: few
D gene: .

CDR3 DNA: TGTGCCAGCAGCACTATAAACCCGGGGAATGAGCAGTTCTTC
CDR3 protein: CASSTINPGNEQFF
J gene: TRBJ2-1
V gene: TRBV28
clone size: many
D gene: .

CDR3 DNA: TGTGCCAGCAGTTACATTAAGCTAGCGGGATTAGAGGAGACCCAGTACTTC
CDR3 protein: CASSYIKLAGLEETQYF
J gene: TRBJ2-5
V gene: TRBV6-9
clone size: many
D gene: TRBD2

CDR3 DNA: TGTGCCAGCAGTTTCTCCACAGGGGTCCACGAGCAGTACTTC
CDR3 protein: CASSFSTGVHEQYF
J gene: TRBJ2-7
V gene: TRBV28
clone size: many
D gene: TRBD1

CDR3 DNA: TGTGCCAGCAGCTTGTCGGCTAAAGAGACCCAGTACTTC
CDR3 protein: CASSLSAKETQYF
J gene: TRBJ2-5
V gene: TRBV5-4
clone size: .
D gene: .

CDR3 DNA: TGTGCCAGCAGCAACGGACTAGCGGGGGGCACAGATACGCAGTATTTT
CDR3 protein: CASSNGLAGGTDTQYF
J gene: TRBJ2-3
V gene: TRBV7-9
clone size: many
D gene: TRBD2

CDR3 DNA: TGTGCCAGCAGGGGGGACGCGCGGAACTATGGCTACACCTTC
CDR3 protein: CASRGDARNYGYTF
J gene: TRBJ1-2
V gene: TRBV2
clone size: many
D gene: .

CDR3 DNA: TGTGCCAGCAATCTTCCGGGACAGCGCGCTGGAAACACCATATATTTT
CDR3 protein: CASNLPGQRAGNTIYF
J gene: TRBJ1-3
V gene: TRBV6-1
clone size: many
D gene: TRBD1

CDR3 DNA: TGTGCCAGCAGCCCAGGGGACGGCTCTGGAAACACCATATATTTT
CDR3 protein: CASSPGDGSGNTIYF
J gene: TRBJ1-3
V gene: TRBV9
clone size: .
D gene: .

CDR3 DNA: TGTGCCAGCTCACGGGACATCGTCTACTCTGGAAACACCATATATTTT
CDR3 protein: CASSRDIVYSGNTIYF
J gene: TRBJ1-3
V gene: TRBV18
clone size: .
D gene: .

CDR3 DNA: TGCGCCAGCACCTTCGGAGGGGGCTACAATGAGCAGTTCTTC
CDR3 protein: CASTFGGGYNEQFF
J gene: TRBJ2-1
V gene: TRBV5-1
clone size: .
D gene: .

CDR3 DNA: TGTGCCAGCAGCGTAGTAGACCGTACCTACGAGCAGTACTTC
CDR3 protein: CASSVVDRTYEQYF
J gene: TRBJ2-7
V gene: TRBV9
clone size: .
D gene: .

CDR3 DNA: TGCAGTGCTAGAGGGCTTCTAGCGGGAGCGAACTCCTACAATGAGCAGTTCTTC
CDR3 protein: CSARGLLAGANSYNEQFF
J gene: TRBJ2-1
V gene: TRBV20-1
clone size: many
D gene: TRBD2

CDR3 DNA: TGTGCCAGCAGCCGGGGACTAGCGGCCCACAATGAGCAGTTCTTC
CDR3 protein: CASSRGLAAHNEQFF
J gene: TRBJ2-1
V gene: TRBV6-2/TRBV6-3
clone size: many
D gene: TRBD2

CDR3 DNA: TGTGCCTGGAGTGCCAGGGTCACTGAAGCTTTCTTT
CDR3 protein: CAWSARVTEAFF
J gene: TRBJ1-1
V gene: TRBV30
clone size: many
D gene: .

CDR3 DNA: TGTGCCAGCAGTTACTCTAACGGGATACGCTACAATGAGCAGTTCTTC
CDR3 protein: CASSYSNGIRYNEQFF
J gene: TRBJ2-1
V gene: TRBV6-2/TRBV6-3
clone size: many
D gene: .

CDR3 DNA: TGCAGTGCTAGCGACTACGAGCAGTACTTC
CDR3 protein: CSASDYEQYF
J gene: TRBJ2-7
V gene: TRBV20-1
clone size: few
D gene: .

CDR3 DNA: TGTGCCAGCAGAGAGTGGGATACGCAGTATTTT
CDR3 protein: CASREWDTQYF
J gene: TRBJ2-3
V gene: TRBV28
clone size: many
D gene: .

CDR3 DNA: TGTGCCAGCAGTGAGAGACTAGCGGGAAACAATGAGCAGTTCTTC
CDR3 protein: CASSERLAGNNEQFF
J gene: TRBJ2-1
V gene: TRBV2
clone size: many
D gene: TRBD2

CDR3 DNA: TGTGCCAGCAGCGCCCAGGTTTTAGGGCTAGCGGACTACAATGAGCAGTTCTTC
CDR3 protein: CASSAQVLGLADYNEQFF
J gene: TRBJ2-1
V gene: TRBV9
clone size: .
D gene: TRBD2

CDR3 DNA: TGCGCCAGCAGCCAATACCAACAGGGACTGGGGCGGGTACAAGAGACCCAGTACTTC
CDR3 protein: CASSQYQQGLGRVQETQYF
J gene: TRBJ2-5
V gene: TRBV4-1
clone size: .
D gene: .

CDR3 DNA: TGTGCCAGCAGTTTATCGTACAGGATAGGCTACAATGAGCAGTTCTTC
CDR3 protein: CASSLSYRIGYNEQFF
J gene: TRBJ2-1
V gene: TRBV27
clone size: many
D gene: .

CDR3 DNA: TGCAGTGCAAGCCCCCGGGCCGAGAGCTCACCCCTCCACTTT
CDR3 protein: CSASPRAESSPLHF
J gene: TRBJ1-6
V gene: TRBV20-1
clone size: few
D gene: .

CDR3 DNA: TGTGCCAGCAGTTTATGGACTAGCGGTACCAATGAGCAGTTCTTC
CDR3 protein: CASSLWTSGTNEQFF
J gene: TRBJ2-1
V gene: TRBV6-2/TRBV6-3
clone size: many
D gene: TRBD2

CDR3 DNA: TGCAGTGCTAAAACCGGACTAGGGCAAGAGACCCAGTACTTC
CDR3 protein: CSAKTGLGQETQYF
J gene: TRBJ2-5
V gene: TRBV20-1
clone size: many
D gene: TRBD2

CDR3 DNA: TGTGCCAGTAGGGGAACGGGACAGCCAAACACTGAAGCTTTCTTT
CDR3 protein: CASRGTGQPNTEAFF
J gene: TRBJ1-1
V gene: TRBV19
clone size: few
D gene: TRBD1